The 26 T cell receptor beta chains below all came from one sample that was sequenced in a study of blood T cell repertoires in COVID-19. Only in-frame clones appear in the TCRdb table, and some are missing; sequencing was by immunoSEQ multiplex PCR. The repertoire holds 250,000 to 300,000 clones, approximately 85% seen once, with around 1% in the top ten. The sequencing sample was made of PBMCs or T cells enriched from blood (not recorded which). These receptors were obtained from a woman aged 25 to 39 who had recovered from COVID-19.

This clone was detected only a few times. The CDR3 sequence: CSARPPQGYTF. The CDR3 coding sequence is TGCAGTGCTCGCCCCCCCCAGGGCTACACCTTC. The V and J genes are TRBV20-1 and TRBJ1-2, with unresolved D. V lost 5 bases to trimming and J lost 8 bases, with 12 bases between them. Germline V gene lookup returns CDR1 DFQATT and CDR2 SNEGSKA (reference sequence). The CDR3 totals 11 residues.

V gene TRBV27 combines with J gene TRBJ1-4; a weak D match, TRBD1 (6 bases). CDR1 is MNHEY and CDR2 is SMNVEV in the germline V gene (reference sequence). Trimming stripped 8 bases from V and 3 bases from J, with 22 bases between. The CDR3 has 17 residues. This CDR3 reads CASGISRGRVANEKLFF. CDR3 in DNA: TGTGCCAGCGGAATTTCCAGGGGTCGCGTGGCTAATGAAAAACTGTTTTTT.

This rearrangement joins TRBV7-9 to TRBJ1-2; D is possibly TRBD1 (6 bases). Trimming left V 5 bases short and J 4 bases short, with 14 bases between. This CDR3 is 14 amino acids long. Looked up from germline, CDR1 is SEHNR and CDR2 is FQNEAQ (reference sequence). The CDR3, as DNA: TGTGCCAGCAGCATAATATCAGGGGCCTATGGCTACACCTTC. This codes for CASSIISGAYGYTF.

The chain has TRBV2 and TRBJ1-4, with 9 bases fitting TRBD1. Germline loops: CDR1 SNHLY, CDR2 FYNNEI. V lost 4 bases to trimming and J lost 6 bases; unmatched junction nucleotides: 12. There are 17 residues in the CDR3. CDR3 bases: TGTGCCAGCAGTGGGGACAGGGAGCGCCCGGTGGATGAAAAACTGTTTTTT. This translates into CASSGDRERPVDEKLFF. Using reference TRBV2 and TRBJ1-4 for the parts outside the CDR3, the full variable domain is EPEVTQTPSHQVTQMGQEVILRCVPISNHLYFYWYRQILGQKVEFLVSFYNNEISEKSEIFDDQFSVERPDGSNFTLKIRSTKLEDSAMYFCASSGDRERPVDEKLFFGSGTQLSVL.

The chain links TRBV28 to TRBJ2-7; no clear D gene. CDR1 is MDHEN and CDR2 is SYDVKM in the germline V gene. With 3 bases removed from V and 0 bases from J, the gap between germline ends came to 15 bases. This CDR3 comprises 16 residues. In nucleotides, the CDR3 is TGTGCCAGCAGTTTCTTCCTCGCGAGGAGCTCCTACGAGCAGTACTTC. Its translation is CASSFFLARSSYEQYF.

The CDR3 loop is CASSLLGQGQKVAEQYF. The CDR3 region has the DNA TGTGCCAGCAGCTTATTGGGACAGGGGCAGAAGGTAGCCGAGCAGTACTTC. V gene TRBV7-8 combines with J gene TRBJ2-7; 10 nucleotides agree with TRBD1. The CDR3 spans 17 residues. Losses at the gene ends were 2 bases for V and 6 bases for J; bases not matched to a gene: 13. Germline CDR1 is SGHVS and CDR2 is FQNEAQ.

The gene calls are TRBV11-3 and TRBJ2-1; 13 bases map to TRBD2. V was pared by 1 base and J by 5 bases, with 2 bases of the junction left unmatched. In germline, CDR1 is SGHNT, CDR2 YENEEA. The CDR3 extends over 16 amino acids. The CDR3: CASSLGLAGGHNEQFF. The DNA for the CDR3 is TGTGCCAGCAGCTTAGGACTAGCGGGAGGTCACAATGAGCAGTTCTTC. Full variable domain (outside the CDR3, taken from reference TRBV11-3 and TRBJ2-1): EAGVVQSPRYKIIEKKQPVAFWCNPISGHNTLYWYLQNLGQGPELLIRYENEEAVDDSQLPKDRFSAERLKGVDSTLKIQPAELGDSAVYLCASSLGLAGGHNEQFFGPGTRLTVL.

V is TRBV27 and J is TRBJ1-1; 8 bases match TRBD1. Germline V lookup: CDR1 MNHEY, CDR2 SMNVEV (reference sequence). The CDR3 extends over 13 amino acids. The V gene end was trimmed by 7 bases and the J gene end by 6 bases; junction bases not matched to a gene: 7. In DNA, the CDR3 is TGTGCCAGCAAACTAAAGACAGGGGCTGAAGCTTTCTTT. It translates to CASKLKTGAEAFF.

V and J are TRBV5-1 and TRBJ2-3; 9 bases fit TRBD1. CDR3 length equals 15 residues. The junction had 9 bases not matched to a gene; V was cut back by 0 bases and J by 10 bases. CDR1 and CDR2 (germline): SGHRS, YFSETQ. CDR3 in DNA: TGCGCCAGCAGCTTGGACTCCGGGACAGGGAGGTCGCAGTATTTT. This sequence encodes CASSLDSGTGRSQYF. The full variable domain, with the rest looked up from reference TRBV5-1 and TRBJ2-3, is KAGVTQTPRYLIKTRGQQVTLSCSPISGHRSVSWYQQTPGQGLQFLFEYFSETQRNKGNFPGRFSGRQFSNSRSEMNVSTLELGDSALYLCASSLDSGTGRSQYFGPGTRLTVL.

This rearrangement joins TRBV7-9 to TRBJ2-1; D might be TRBD2 (6 bases). The V and J ends lost 3 bases and 5 bases respectively, with 20 bases between them. From germline, CDR1 is SEHNR and CDR2 FQNEAQ (reference sequence). This CDR3 is 17 amino acids long. The CDR3 nucleotides read TGTGCCAGCAGCTTGCGTCTGCGGGGTGGGAAACACAATGAGCAGTTCTTC. Translated, it gives CASSLRLRGGKHNEQFF.

This sequence joins TRBV7-2 and TRBJ2-2; 7 nucleotides match TRBD2. The CDR3 has 18 amino acids. With V trimmed by 1 base and J by 7 bases, 15 bases remained unmatched. The germline V gene encodes CDR1 SGHTA and CDR2 FQGNSA. The CDR3, as DNA: TGTGCCAGCAGCTTAGTCCCGGGGCTAGCGGTGGGTGGCGGGGAGCTGTTTTTT. Translating gives CASSLVPGLAVGGGELFF.

This chain uses TRBV28 with TRBJ2-1, with 12 bases lining up with TRBD1. Germline V gene lookup returns CDR1 MDHEN and CDR2 SYDVKM. With V trimmed by 6 bases and J by 5 bases, 8 bases remained unmatched. The CDR3 has 16 residues. CDR3 sequence reads: CASSQPGQGADNEQFF. The CDR3, as DNA: TGTGCCAGCAGCCAACCGGGACAGGGGGCTGACAATGAGCAGTTCTTC.

This rearrangement joins TRBV24-1 to TRBJ2-1; 13 positions agree with TRBD2. CDR1 is KGHDR, CDR2 SFDVKD, per germline. V shed 5 bases, J shed 8 bases, and the junction held 17 bases outside the gene matches. The CDR3 runs 19 residues. The CDR3 DNA follows: TGTGCCACCAGTGGCGACACTAGCGGGAGGGCCTTCATGGACGATGAGCAGTTCTTC. This translates into CATSGDTSGRAFMDDEQFF.

The chain joins TRBV14 to TRBJ2-1, with a weak D call TRBD2 (6 bases). Germline CDR1 SGHDN, CDR2 FVKESK. This CDR3 spans 22 amino acids. Deletions cut 0 bases from V and 2 bases from J, with 29 bases between. CDR3 nucleotide sequence: TGTGCCAGCAGCCAAGATGATGGTACTAGCCGCCCCGGAGGAGTCGCCTACAATGAGCAGTTCTTC. Protein product: CASSQDDGTSRPGGVAYNEQFF.

The chain recombines TRBV6-6 with TRBJ2-7; TRBD1 matches 7 bases. Germline lookup yields CDR1 MNHNY and CDR2 SVGAGI (reference sequence). Losses at the gene ends were 5 bases for V and 4 bases for J; bases not matched to a gene: 8. CDR3 length: 14 residues. DNA of the CDR3: TGTGCCAGCAGTCTTACAGGGGTACCTTACGAGCAGTACTTC. Amino acids: CASSLTGVPYEQYF.

The chain carries TRBV4-3 and TRBJ1-3, with D uncertain. Germline values: CDR1 LGHNA, CDR2 YSLEER. CDR3 length equals 15 residues. With 3 bases removed from V and 0 bases from J, the gap between germline ends came to 9 bases. The CDR3 spells CASSHDISSGNTIYF. CDR3 sequence (DNA): TGCGCCAGCAGCCACGACATATCCTCTGGAAACACCATATATTTT.

The V gene is TRBV21-1, the J gene TRBJ1-2; the D segment call TRBD1 is taken from the table without a DNA check. TRBV21-1 is annotated as a pseudogene. This CDR3 comprises 16 residues. DNA for the CDR3: TGTGCCAGCAGCAAACCAGGTAGGACAGGTCACAATGGCTACACCTTC. Amino acid sequence: CASSKPGRTGHNGYTF.

The chain joins TRBV5-4 to TRBJ2-5; 8 bases align to TRBD2. The CDR3 has 15 amino acids. Per germline, CDR1 SGHNT and CDR2 YYREEE (reference sequence). J was trimmed by 4 bases and V by 1 base; bases with no gene match: 6. Here the CDR3 reads CASSLPAGGPETQYF. For the CDR3, the DNA is TGTGCCAGCAGCTTGCCGGCGGGGGGCCCAGAGACCCAGTACTTC.

The genes are TRBV18 and TRBJ2-5, with TRBD1 identical over 8 bases. CDR3 length: 15 amino acids. After removal of 4 bases from V and 2 bases from J, the junction contained 6 bases not matched to a gene. The V gene's germline CDR1 is KGHSH and CDR2 LQKENI. The CDR3 region is CASSLQGARQETQYF. The DNA for the CDR3 is TGTGCCAGCTCACTCCAGGGGGCCCGGCAAGAGACCCAGTACTTC.

V usage is TRBV7-9 and J usage is TRBJ1-4, with a weak D call TRBD1 (5 bases). CDR1 is SEHNR and CDR2 is FQNEAQ in the germline V gene (reference sequence). This CDR3 is built from 18 residues. With 2 bases removed from V and 5 bases from J, the gap between germline ends came to 21 bases. CDR3 in amino acids: CASSLPKRDSKGNEKLFF. As DNA, the CDR3 is TGTGCCAGCAGCTTACCCAAACGCGACAGTAAAGGGAATGAAAAACTGTTTTTT.

The chain uses TRBV9 and TRBJ2-1; 8 bases agree with TRBD2. The CDR3 is 19 residues long. From germline, CDR1 is SGDLS and CDR2 YYNGEE. The V gene end was trimmed by 0 bases and the J gene end by 0 bases; junction bases not matched to a gene: 11. The CDR3 loop is CASSVARLAGVASYNEQFF. The CDR3 region has the DNA TGTGCCAGCAGCGTAGCTCGTCTAGCGGGCGTCGCCTCCTACAATGAGCAGTTCTTC.

This clone was observed a handful of times. This sequence joins TRBV6-5 and TRBJ1-1, with D possibly matching TRBD1 (5 bases). Trimming left V 9 bases short and J 11 bases short, with 19 bases between. CDR1 MNHEY and CDR2 SVGAGI come from the germline V gene. This CDR3 spans 12 amino acids. The CDR3 DNA reads as TGTGCCAGTCGTCTTCCCGGGGGGGAGGCTTTCTTT. This gives the protein CASRLPGGEAFF.

For the CDR3, the DNA is TGCGCCAGCAGCCAGGGACAGGGGGCGGATGAGCAGTTCTTC. This translates into CASSQGQGADEQFF. This chain joins TRBV4-1 and TRBJ2-1, with TRBD1 matching 12 bases. Germline V CDR1 and CDR2: MGHRA, YSYEKL. CDR3 length equals 14 residues. The junction had 2 bases not matched to a gene; V was cut back by 3 bases and J by 8 bases.

The genes are TRBV12-3 or TRBV12-4 and TRBJ2-3; TRBD1 matches at 7 bases. The CDR3 totals 13 residues. Trimming at V came to 6 bases and at J to 4 bases, leaving 4 bases not matched to a gene. CDR3 DNA sequence: TGTGCCAGCAGCGACCAGGGGGCAGATACGCAGTATTTT. This sequence encodes CASSDQGADTQYF.

This clone was seen a handful of times. The chain couples TRBV19 to TRBJ1-5; no definite D call. The CDR3 consists of 15 residues. V shed 3 bases and J shed 7 bases, with 16 bases lying between them. Germline loops: CDR1 LNHDA, CDR2 SQIVND (reference sequence). The CDR3 spells CASSIRSSPEQPQHF. In DNA form, the CDR3 reads TGTGCCAGTAGTATTAGATCTTCTCCCGAACAGCCCCAGCATTTT.

The rearrangement uses TRBV7-9 and TRBJ2-5, with a possible D match to TRBD1 (6 bases). The V end was cut by 10 bases, the J end by 2 bases, with 11 bases between. Per the germline V gene, CDR1 is SEHNR and CDR2 is FQNEAQ (reference sequence). The CDR3 is made up of 12 amino acids. In DNA form, the CDR3 reads TGTGCCATCGACAGGTTGCAAGAGACCCAGTACTTC. Translated, it gives CAIDRLQETQYF.